A single sample is the source of the 9 T cell receptor beta chains below, sequenced in a study of human T cells and chemical hapten exposure. TCRdb re-derived calls from the RACE reads in MiXCR, one entry per CDR3 protein. The sample shows around 110,000 distinct CDR3 sequences, less than 15% of them seen only once. Regarding time point: pre-sensitization, week 0. Treatment here: therapeutic diphenylcyclopropenone sensitization with weekly scalp DPC. Sequenced here: whole blood, sampled in connection with sensitization to the hapten diphenylcyclopropenone (DPC). The origin of the receptors is a woman in her fifties or sixties with alopecia areata. Some clones in this sample may be carry-over from other donors' samples.

This clonotype came up many times. This rearrangement joins TRBV7-9 to TRBJ2-7, with D perhaps matching TRBD1 (5 bases). CDR3 length equals 16 residues. V was cut by 5 bases and J by 4 bases, with 21 bases left in between. In germline, CDR1 is SEHNR, CDR2 FQNEAQ (reference sequence). The CDR3 region is CASSLDLQGLAYEQYF. CDR3 nucleotide sequence: TGTGCCAGCAGCCTAGACCTTCAGGGCTTGGCATACGAGCAGTACTTC.

This clonotype came up a few times. This chain links TRBV7-9 with TRBJ2-5; 10 bases are a match to TRBD2. Germline CDR1 is SEHNR and CDR2 is FQNEAQ (reference sequence). V dropped 5 bases and J dropped 5; count of bases not matched to a gene: 14. CDR3 length: 17 amino acids. CDR3 loop: CASSDPSSGGARETQYF. The CDR3 DNA follows: TGTGCCAGCAGCGACCCGTCCAGCGGGGGGGCTAGGGAGACCCAGTACTTC.

The table lists this clonotype with a few counts. The genes are TRBV7-9 and TRBJ1-2; D unclear. CDR1 is SEHNR and CDR2 is FQNEAQ in the germline V gene (reference sequence). V shed 4 bases and J shed 2 bases, with 8 bases lying between them. The CDR3 contains 13 residues. Here the CDR3 reads CASSSDGNYGYTF. The CDR3 coding sequence is TGTGCCAGCAGCTCCGACGGGAACTATGGCTACACCTTC.

This clonotype was seen a handful of times. The V call is TRBV6-5, the J call TRBJ1-4; maybe TRBD1 (5 bases). Germline-derived CDR1 and CDR2 are MNHEY and SVGAGI. Between the trimmed V and J ends, which lost 6 bases and 11 bases, there was a span of 19 bases. The CDR3 spans 14 residues. The DNA for the CDR3 is TGTGCCAGCAGAAGCACCCGAGGGGAGGGGAAACTGTTTTTT. Its protein product is CASRSTRGEGKLFF.

V gene TRBV28 combines with J gene TRBJ1-2; D may be TRBD1 (6 bases). Trimming took off 8 bases at V and 3 bases at J, with 13 bases between the two ends. This CDR3 comprises 13 residues. Per germline, CDR1 MDHEN and CDR2 SYDVKM. The DNA of the CDR3 is TGTGCCAGCCGAATACAGGGATACTATGGCTACACCTTC. Translation gives CASRIQGYYGYTF.

The rearrangement joins TRBV7-9 to TRBJ1-2; no clear D. V was shortened by 3 bases and J by 8 bases, with 10 bases between the two germline ends. The CDR3 is 12 residues long. CDR1 and CDR2 from the germline V gene are SEHNR and FQNEAQ (reference sequence). The CDR3, as DNA: TGTGCCAGCAGCTTGTGGCCACAAGGCTACACCTTC. It specifies CASSLWPQGYTF.

The genes are TRBV7-9 and TRBJ2-3, with a tentative D call TRBD2 (7 bases). This CDR3 region has 16 residues. Germline V gene lookup returns CDR1 SEHNR and CDR2 FQNEAQ (reference sequence). V lost 4 bases, J lost 6 bases, and 20 bases lay in between. CDR3 protein: CASSSPRGALADTQYF. CDR3 sequence (DNA): TGTGCCAGCAGCTCCCCCCGGGGGGCTCTAGCCGATACGCAGTATTTT.

The J gene is TRBJ1-3, the V gene TRBV4-1; maybe TRBD1 (6 bases). Germline CDR1 is MGHRA and CDR2 is YSYEKL. The CDR3 is made up of 15 amino acids. V lost 4 bases to trimming and J lost 0 bases, with 10 bases between them. Written as DNA, the CDR3 is TGCGCCAGCAGCCCGGACAGAACCTCTGGAAACACCATATATTTT. Its protein is CASSPDRTSGNTIYF.

This clonotype occurred a few times. The rearrangement uses TRBV3-1 and TRBJ1-1; D uncertain. Per the germline V gene, CDR1 is LGHDT and CDR2 is YNNKEL (reference sequence). The CDR3 extends over 13 amino acids. V gave up 1 base and J gave up 5 bases, with 8 bases separating them. The DNA for the CDR3 is TGTGCCAGCAGCCAAGTTGTACGGACTGAAGCTTTCTTT. This sequence encodes CASSQVVRTEAFF.